The rows below give T cell receptor beta chains drawn from one sample of a study of blood T cell repertoires in COVID-19. The protocol was immunoSEQ multiplex PCR, while the TCRdb copy is restricted to in-frame clones and leaves out a portion. The sample lists roughly 250,000 clones; under 90% were seen once. The sequencing input was peripheral blood. The source of these receptors is a woman between 55 and 75 years old with active or convalescent COVID-19. Both conserved end residues are part of each CDR3. The D gene is left open where the match is weak. Rows give clone size only sometimes, using once, few, many, or a class for an expanded clone.

clone_size,cdr3_length,d_call,j_call,v_call,cdr3_nt,cdr3_aa
-,15,-,TRBJ2-4,TRBV5-1,TGCGCCAGCAGACACGACAGTGGGACCAAAAACATTCAGTACTTC,CASRHDSGTKNIQYF
once,14,-,TRBJ2-2,TRBV6-4,TGTGCCAGCAGTGTCGACAGAAACACCGGGGAGCTGTTTTTT,CASSVDRNTGELFF
-,17,TRBD1,TRBJ2-2,TRBV14,TGTGCCAGCAGCCAAACCCGGACAGGCCGGGACACCGGGGAGCTGTTTTTT,CASSQTRTGRDTGELFF
-,18,TRBD2,TRBJ2-2,TRBV4-3,TGCGCCAGCAGCCAAGATCTGTCTAGCGGGAGGAACACCGGGGAGCTGTTTTTT,CASSQDLSSGRNTGELFF
-,17,TRBD2,TRBJ2-1,TRBV7-3,TGTGCCAGCAGCTTAATGGCCGGGACTAGCTCCTACAATGAGCAGTTCTTC,CASSLMAGTSSYNEQFF
-,12,-,TRBJ2-3,TRBV14,TGTGCCAGCAGCCAGTATGGAGGTACGCAGTATTTT,CASSQYGGTQYF
once,13,-,TRBJ2-7,TRBV5-5,TGTGCCAGCAGCTTGCGTCCCTCCTACGAGCAGTACTTC,CASSLRPSYEQYF
-,18,-,TRBJ2-7,TRBV27,TGTGCCAGCAGTAAATATAGGGCAGGGGACCCCCTCTCCTACGAGCAGTACTTC,CASSKYRAGDPLSYEQYF
-,15,TRBD1,TRBJ1-1,TRBV18,TGTGCCAGCTCACCACTACAGGGACAGGGGACTGAAGCTTTCTTT,CASSPLQGQGTEAFF
once,14,-,TRBJ1-5,TRBV4-3,TGCGCCAGCAGCCAAGAGGCTAGCAATCAGCCCCAGCATTTT,CASSQEASNQPQHF
-,15,-,TRBJ1-1,TRBV6-5,TGTGCCAGCAGTCCCACTTACAGGAGGAACACTGAAGCTTTCTTT,CASSPTYRRNTEAFF
-,17,TRBD2,TRBJ2-2,TRBV10-1,TGCGCCAGCAGTGAGTCGATTGGACTAGCGGGGCACGGGGAGCTGTTTTTT,CASSESIGLAGHGELFF
-,16,TRBD1,TRBJ1-2,TRBV29-1,TGCAGCGTTGATGTTCGAGGACAGGGGGCCTTCTATGGCTACACCTTC,CSVDVRGQGAFYGYTF
-,15,TRBD1,TRBJ1-2,TRBV3-1/TRBV3-2,TGTGCCAGCAGCCACGGAGAACAGGGGGACTATGGCTACACCTTC,CASSHGEQGDYGYTF
-,17,TRBD2,TRBJ2-3,TRBV11-2,TGTGCCAGCAGCTTAGGGGGAGGGACCTTCTCCACAGATACGCAGTATTTT,CASSLGGGTFSTDTQYF
-,14,-,TRBJ2-7,TRBV11-2,TGTGCCAGCAGCAAGGACGGAGGCTACTACGAGCAGTACTTC,CASSKDGGYYEQYF
-,13,-,TRBJ1-2,TRBV7-9,TGTGCCAGCAGCTTAGAAACGAAGCGGGGCTACACCTTC,CASSLETKRGYTF
-,15,-,TRBJ1-1,TRBV7-3,TGTGCCAGCAGCTTATTGGGAGGGGAAACGGCTGAAGCTTTCTTT,CASSLLGGETAEAFF
once,18,TRBD2,TRBJ2-1,TRBV5-1,TGCGCCAGCAGCTTGGCCGGGAGCGGGGCTCACTCCTACAATGAGCAGTTCTTC,CASSLAGSGAHSYNEQFF
-,13,-,TRBJ2-7,TRBV11-2,TGTGCCAGCAGCTTAATGAGCTCCTACGAGCAGTACTTC,CASSLMSSYEQYF
once,15,TRBD1,TRBJ1-2,TRBV27,TGTGCCAGCAGTTCGCCCGGGACAGGGGCCTATGGCTACACCTTC,CASSSPGTGAYGYTF
once,15,-,TRBJ2-5,TRBV24-1,TGTGCCACCAGTGTGGGGGCAGGGGGGCAAGAGACCCAGTACTTC,CATSVGAGGQETQYF
-,18,TRBD1,TRBJ1-1,TRBV5-1,TGCGCCAGCAGCTTGGCCCGGACAGGGGGACAACTGAACACTGAAGCTTTCTTT,CASSLARTGGQLNTEAFF
-,18,-,TRBJ1-3,TRBV3-1/TRBV3-2,TGTGCCAGCAGCCAAGATCAGGGGATCTCTTCCTCTGGAAACACCATATATTTT,CASSQDQGISSSGNTIYF
-,13,TRBD1,TRBJ2-7,TRBV12-3/TRBV12-4,TGTGCCAGCAGTTTGGGGGACAGGGCCGAGCAGTACTTC,CASSLGDRAEQYF
-,17,TRBD1,TRBJ1-2,TRBV27,TGTGCCAGCAGTACCACAGGGGGGGGAATGACTAACTATGGCTACACCTTC,CASSTTGGGMTNYGYTF
-,14,-,TRBJ2-3,TRBV25-1,TGTGCCAGCACGGACAGATGGGAGACAGATACGCAGTATTTT,CASTDRWETDTQYF
-,13,TRBD1,TRBJ2-5,TRBV10-3,TGTGCCTCCCACGGGACAGGGCAAGAGACCCAGTACTTC,CASHGTGQETQYF
once,16,TRBD1,TRBJ2-1,TRBV5-1,TGCGCCAGCAGCTTGGAGGACAGGGGGGCCTACAATGAGCAGTTCTTC,CASSLEDRGAYNEQFF
-,13,-,TRBJ1-2,TRBV15,TGTGCCACCGGAGAAAGGGGAATTCATGTCTACACCTTC,CATGERGIHVYTF
-,17,-,TRBJ1-4,TRBV6-1,TGTGCCAGCAGTGGCCCGGGGGGTGCAGTAACTAATGAAAAACTGTTTTTT,CASSGPGGAVTNEKLFF
-,15,TRBD1,TRBJ1-2,TRBV5-1,TGCGCCAGCAGCGAGCAGGGGGCAGGGAACTATGGCTACACCTTC,CASSEQGAGNYGYTF
-,14,-,TRBJ1-2,TRBV5-8,TGTGCCAGCAGCTTGGTAGTCGTAAACTATGGCTACACCTTC,CASSLVVVNYGYTF
-,15,-,TRBJ2-2,TRBV27,TGTGCCAGCAGCTCAGGGTCTTACAACACCGGGGAGCTGTTTTTT,CASSSGSYNTGELFF
-,15,-,TRBJ2-3,TRBV7-9,TGTGCCAGCAGCTTAGCGGGGGAGGCCACAGATACGCAGTATTTT,CASSLAGEATDTQYF
few,16,-,TRBJ1-2,TRBV4-2,TGTGCCAGCAGCCAAGAACCGCCGGCGGCTAACTATGGCTACACCTTC,CASSQEPPAANYGYTF
-,15,TRBD2,TRBJ2-5,TRBV5-4,TGTGCCAGCAGCTTGGCCTCATCACTAGCGGAGACCCAGTACTTC,CASSLASSLAETQYF
-,14,-,TRBJ2-5,TRBV10-1,TGCGCCAGCAGTGAGCCCGGGAGCGATGAGACCCAGTACTTC,CASSEPGSDETQYF
-,13,TRBD2,TRBJ2-7,TRBV25-1,TGTGCCAGCAGTGTCACTAGCGGCTACGAGCAGTACTTC,CASSVTSGYEQYF
-,15,-,TRBJ1-1,TRBV4-1,TGCGCCAGCAGCCAAGGGGGGGAATTGAGCACTGAAGCTTTCTTT,CASSQGGELSTEAFF
-,14,TRBD1,TRBJ2-3,TRBV29-1,TGCAGCGGAGTGACAGGGGTTAGCACAGATACGCAGTATTTT,CSGVTGVSTDTQYF
-,16,TRBD1,TRBJ1-4,TRBV2,TGTGCCAGCAGGGAGGACAGGGTAGCAACTAATGAAAAACTGTTTTTT,CASREDRVATNEKLFF
-,15,TRBD2,TRBJ2-5,TRBV6-5,TGTGCCAGCAATTCACTAGCGGGGGGGGGAGAGACCCAGTACTTC,CASNSLAGGGETQYF
-,13,-,TRBJ1-1,TRBV12-3/TRBV12-4,TGTGCCAGCAGCCCGGGTCGGGGCACTGAAGCTTTCTTT,CASSPGRGTEAFF
few,18,TRBD2,TRBJ2-3,TRBV7-2,TGTGCCAGCAGCTTAGCCCCTACTAGCGGGGGGGCCATAGATACGCAGTATTTT,CASSLAPTSGGAIDTQYF
-,14,-,TRBJ1-5,TRBV28,TGTGCCAGCAGTACCCGGACAGCCGGGCAGCCCCAGCATTTT,CASSTRTAGQPQHF
-,14,-,TRBJ2-7,TRBV4-2,TGTGCCAGCAGTCCCCGCGGGGTACCCTACGAGCAGTACTTC,CASSPRGVPYEQYF
-,15,TRBD1,TRBJ1-1,TRBV11-2,TGTGCCAGCAGCTTAGCTGACAGGGAGAACACTGAAGCTTTCTTT,CASSLADRENTEAFF
-,14,TRBD1,TRBJ1-2,TRBV29-1,TGCAGCGTTTTCTCCGGGACAGGACGCTATGGCTACACCTTC,CSVFSGTGRYGYTF
-,18,TRBD1,TRBJ1-4,TRBV27,TGTGCCAGCAGTTTATTGGCCAGGGGGCAATCGGCTAATGAAAAACTGTTTTTT,CASSLLARGQSANEKLFF
-,14,TRBD2,TRBJ2-3,TRBV2,TGTGCCGGCAGGCCTTCGACTAGCCCCCATACGCAGTATTTT,CAGRPSTSPHTQYF
-,15,-,TRBJ1-4,TRBV7-8,TGTGCCAGCAGCTCATTCCGGGGAACTAATGAAAAACTGTTTTTT,CASSSFRGTNEKLFF
-,16,TRBD1,TRBJ1-1,TRBV16,TGTGCCAGCAGCCTACGGACAGGGACCTTGAACACTGAAGCTTTCTTT,CASSLRTGTLNTEAFF
-,15,-,TRBJ1-1,TRBV2,TGTGCCAGCAGTGATTGGAGCTCCCGCGGCGCTGAAGCTTTCTTT,CASSDWSSRGAEAFF
-,17,-,TRBJ2-1,TRBV5-4,TGTGCCAGCAGCTTGGGCGGTGGGGCGAGCTCCTACAATGAGCAGTTCTTC,CASSLGGGASSYNEQFF
-,13,-,TRBJ1-2,TRBV29-1,TGCAGCGTTGAGGCTTCGGGTACCTATGGCTACACCTTC,CSVEASGTYGYTF
-,16,TRBD1,TRBJ2-1,TRBV29-1,TGCAGCGTGGAAGCGGACAGGGATCCGGCCTACAATGAGCAGTTCTTC,CSVEADRDPAYNEQFF